This T cell receptor beta chain derives from a study of blood T cell repertoires in COVID-19. Background on the study: Samples representing acute and convalescent COVID-19 were sourced from the United States, Italy and Spain. PBMCs, B-cell-depleted T cells, or T cells provided the cDNA or gDNA that made up the material.

The CDR3 totals 13 residues. V dropped 8 bases and J dropped 1 base, with 10 bases sitting between them. Under the authors' procedure: From reference gene primer amplification, estimates of nucleated cell counts were derived. The protocol was immunoSEQ multiplex PCR, while the TCRdb copy is restricted to in-frame clones and leaves out a portion. V and J calls and clone size are those listed in that table; D and trimming were worked out from the DNA. The table lists 66,000 or so clones, about 82% of them singletons. Specimen: peripheral blood. This chain uses TRBV12-3 or TRBV12-4 with TRBJ2-3, with D possibly TRBD2 on 5 matching bases. This sequence was found in a human donor in a cohort sampled during active COVID-19. The CDR3 bases are TGTGCCAGCCTTGGTAGCGGCACAGATACGCAGTATTTT. It specifies CASLGSGTDTQYF.